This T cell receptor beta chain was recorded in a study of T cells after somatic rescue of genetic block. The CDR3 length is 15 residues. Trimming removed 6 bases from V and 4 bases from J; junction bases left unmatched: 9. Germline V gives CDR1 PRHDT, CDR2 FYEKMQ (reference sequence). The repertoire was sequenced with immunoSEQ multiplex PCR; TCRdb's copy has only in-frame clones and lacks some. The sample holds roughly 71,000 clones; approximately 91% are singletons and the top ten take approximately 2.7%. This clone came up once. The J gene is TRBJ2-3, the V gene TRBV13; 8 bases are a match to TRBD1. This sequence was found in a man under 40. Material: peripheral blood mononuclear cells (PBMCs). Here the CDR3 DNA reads TGTGCCAGCAGGATACAGGGGGGTCTCCCAGATACGCAGTATTTT. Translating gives CASRIQGGLPDTQYF.